This T cell receptor beta chain emerged from a study of tumor and adjacent non-tumor tissue in lung cancer. Whole-study context: Patients comprised about a dozen adenocarcinoma, a couple of squamous cell carcinoma and 1 small cell lung cancer. Whole-study findings and limits: Higher tumor TCR diversity was associated with shorter survival. Normal lung showed higher cumulative top 100 clone frequency than tumor.

Germline V gene data show CDR1 as LGHNA and CDR2 as YSLEER. V lost 1 base and J lost 7, with 17 bases in between. The CDR3 is 16 amino acids. TCRbeta libraries were built with three rounds of nested PCR, modified from ARM-PCR. TCRdb reprocessed the multiplex PCR reads via MiXCR and lists one record per CDR3 protein. The table includes some 93,000 distinct CDR3 sequences, approximately 70% detected once. RNA was extracted from bulk tissue without any cell sorting. Newly diagnosed lung cancer patients had thoracic surgery in China, August–late 2014, without prior chemotherapy. As to this clonotype: The antigen is unknown.

The origin of this receptor is a man in his sixties with non-small cell lung cancer. Specimen: lung tumor tissue. The chain links TRBV4-3 to TRBJ2-1; tentative D call: TRBD2 (5 bases). Here the CDR3 DNA reads TGCGCCAGCAGCCAAGGGGTGAGGGTTTTCTATAATGAGCAGTTCTTC. Amino acids: CASSQGVRVFYNEQFF.